This T cell receptor (beta chain) emerged from a study of shared clonotypes between healthy human individuals. Study-level findings and limits: What naive subsets generally showed was a larger estimated richness than memory subsets showed.

This clone was seen once. Its target is unknown. Data came from immunoSEQ multiplex PCR; TCRdb stores just in-frame clones and leaves some out. In the table there are roughly 770,000 clones, about 96% of which are singletons. CD45RO-negative CD8 cells positively selected for CCR7 made up the naive population, which excluded terminally differentiated effector memory CD45RA+ cells. Each donor was a Caucasian adult residing in Nashville, Tennessee. The receptor comes from a man younger than 40 in good health. The sample was naive CD8+ T cells sorted from blood.

This chain's CDR3 is CASSGGLARNEQYF. The CDR3 nucleotides are TGTGCCAGCAGTGGGGGACTAGCTAGGAACGAGCAGTACTTC. V usage is TRBV2 and J usage is TRBJ2-7; 9 bases match TRBD2. Germline V gene sequence: CDR1 SNHLY, CDR2 FYNNEI. The CDR3 is made up of 14 amino acids. The V gene end was trimmed by 4 bases and the J gene end by 5 bases; junction bases not matched to a gene: 6.